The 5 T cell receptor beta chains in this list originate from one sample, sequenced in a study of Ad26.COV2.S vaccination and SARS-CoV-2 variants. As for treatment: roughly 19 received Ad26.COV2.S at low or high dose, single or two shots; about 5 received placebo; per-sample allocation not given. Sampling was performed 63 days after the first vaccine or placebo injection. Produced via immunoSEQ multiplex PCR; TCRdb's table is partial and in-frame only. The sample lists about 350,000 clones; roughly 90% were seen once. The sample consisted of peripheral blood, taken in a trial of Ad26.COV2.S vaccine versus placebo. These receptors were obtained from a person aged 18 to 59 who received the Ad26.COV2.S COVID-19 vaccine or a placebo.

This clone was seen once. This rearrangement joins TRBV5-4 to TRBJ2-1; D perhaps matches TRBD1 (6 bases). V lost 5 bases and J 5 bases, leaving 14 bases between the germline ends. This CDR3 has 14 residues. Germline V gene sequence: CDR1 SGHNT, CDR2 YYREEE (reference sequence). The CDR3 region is CASSEGTINNEQFF. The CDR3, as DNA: TGTGCCAGCAGTGAAGGGACAATAAACAATGAGCAGTTCTTC.

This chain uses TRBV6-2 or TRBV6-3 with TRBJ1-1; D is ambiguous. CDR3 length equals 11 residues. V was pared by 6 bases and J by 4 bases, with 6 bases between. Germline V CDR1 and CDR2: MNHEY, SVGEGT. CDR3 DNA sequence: TGTGCCAGCAGCCAAGTCACTGAAGCTTTCTTT. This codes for CASSQVTEAFF.

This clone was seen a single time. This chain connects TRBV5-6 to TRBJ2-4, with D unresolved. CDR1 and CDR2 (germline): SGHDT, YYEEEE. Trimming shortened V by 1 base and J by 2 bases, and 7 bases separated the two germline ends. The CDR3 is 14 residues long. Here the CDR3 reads CASSLRMSKNIQYF. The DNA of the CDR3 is TGTGCCAGCAGCTTGAGAATGTCCAAAAACATTCAGTACTTC. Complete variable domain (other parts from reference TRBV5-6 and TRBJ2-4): DAGVTQSPTHLIKTRGQQVTLRCSPKSGHDTVSWYQQALGQGPQFIFQYYEEEERQRGNFPDRFSGHQFPNYSSELNVNALLLGDSALYLCASSLRMSKNIQYFGAGTRLSVL.

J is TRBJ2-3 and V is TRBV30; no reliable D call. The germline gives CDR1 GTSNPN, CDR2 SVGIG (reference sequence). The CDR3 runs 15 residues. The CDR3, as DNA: TGTACCTCCCATCGGCGGCAGTCTAGCACAGATACGCAGTATTTT. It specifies CTSHRRQSSTDTQYF.

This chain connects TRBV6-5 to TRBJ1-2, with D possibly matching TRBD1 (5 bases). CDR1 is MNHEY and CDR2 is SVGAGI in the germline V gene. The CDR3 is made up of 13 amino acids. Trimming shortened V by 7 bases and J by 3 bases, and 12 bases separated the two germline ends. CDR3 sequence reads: CASNTGGDYGYTF. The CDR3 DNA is TGTGCCAGCAACACCGGGGGGGACTATGGCTACACCTTC.